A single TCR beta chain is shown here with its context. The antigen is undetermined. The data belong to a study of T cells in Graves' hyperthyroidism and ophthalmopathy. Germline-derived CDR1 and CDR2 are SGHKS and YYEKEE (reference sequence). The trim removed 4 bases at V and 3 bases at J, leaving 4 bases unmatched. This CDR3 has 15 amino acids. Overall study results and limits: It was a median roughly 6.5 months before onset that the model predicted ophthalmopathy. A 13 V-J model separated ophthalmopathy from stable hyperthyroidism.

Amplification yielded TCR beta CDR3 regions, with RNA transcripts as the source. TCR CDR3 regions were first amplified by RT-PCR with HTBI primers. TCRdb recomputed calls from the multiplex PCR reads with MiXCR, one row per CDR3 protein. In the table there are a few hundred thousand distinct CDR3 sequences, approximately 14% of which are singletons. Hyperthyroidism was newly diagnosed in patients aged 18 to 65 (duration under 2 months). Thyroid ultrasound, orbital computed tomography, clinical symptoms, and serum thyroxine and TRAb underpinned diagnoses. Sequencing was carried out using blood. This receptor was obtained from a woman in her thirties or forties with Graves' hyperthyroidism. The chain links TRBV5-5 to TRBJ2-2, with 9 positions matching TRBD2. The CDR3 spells CASSLTSGHTGELFF. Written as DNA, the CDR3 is TGTGCCAGCAGCCTGACTAGCGGTCACACCGGGGAGCTGTTTTTT.